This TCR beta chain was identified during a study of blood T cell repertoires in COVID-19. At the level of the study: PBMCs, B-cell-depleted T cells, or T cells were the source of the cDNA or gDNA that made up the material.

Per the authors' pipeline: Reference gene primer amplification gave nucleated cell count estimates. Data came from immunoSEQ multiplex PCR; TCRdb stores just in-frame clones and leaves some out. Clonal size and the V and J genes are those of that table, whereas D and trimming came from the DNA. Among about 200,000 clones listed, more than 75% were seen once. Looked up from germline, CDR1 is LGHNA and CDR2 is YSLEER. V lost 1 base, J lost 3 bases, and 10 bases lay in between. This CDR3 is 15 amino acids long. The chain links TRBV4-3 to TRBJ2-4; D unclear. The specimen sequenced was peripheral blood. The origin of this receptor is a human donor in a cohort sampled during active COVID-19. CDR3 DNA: TGCGCCAGCAGCCAAGGGGTTTCAGGCAAAAACATTCAGTACTTC. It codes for CASSQGVSGKNIQYF.